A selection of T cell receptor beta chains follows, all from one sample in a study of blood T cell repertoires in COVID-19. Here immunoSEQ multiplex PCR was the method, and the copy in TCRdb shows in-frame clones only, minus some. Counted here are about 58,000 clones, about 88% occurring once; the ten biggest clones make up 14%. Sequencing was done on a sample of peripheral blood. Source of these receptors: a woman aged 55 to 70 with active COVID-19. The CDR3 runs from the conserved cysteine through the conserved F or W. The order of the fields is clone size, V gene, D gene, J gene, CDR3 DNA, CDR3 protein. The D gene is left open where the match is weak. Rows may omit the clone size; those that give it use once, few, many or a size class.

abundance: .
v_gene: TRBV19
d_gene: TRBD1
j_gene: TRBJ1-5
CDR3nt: TGTGCCGGGGGTTGGACAGGGAACGATCAGCCCCAGCATTTT
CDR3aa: CAGGWTGNDQPQHF

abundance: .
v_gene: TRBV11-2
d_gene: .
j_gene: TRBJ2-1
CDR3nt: TGTGCCAGCAGCTTAGATCAAACTCTCTCCTACAATGAGCAGTTCTTC
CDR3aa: CASSLDQTLSYNEQFF

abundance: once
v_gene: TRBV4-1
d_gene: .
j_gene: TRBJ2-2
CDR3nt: TGCGCCAGCAGCCTCCAAACAGGTTCGGCCACCGGGGAGCTGTTTTTT
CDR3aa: CASSLQTGSATGELFF

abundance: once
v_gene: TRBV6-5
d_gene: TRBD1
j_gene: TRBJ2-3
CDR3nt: TGTGCCAGTCGCCGGGACAGGGGTTACACAGATACGCAGTATTTT
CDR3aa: CASRRDRGYTDTQYF

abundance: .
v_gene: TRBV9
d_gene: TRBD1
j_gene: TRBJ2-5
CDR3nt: TGTGCCAGCAGCGTAATTGGGACAGGCCAAGAGACCCAGTACTTC
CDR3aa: CASSVIGTGQETQYF

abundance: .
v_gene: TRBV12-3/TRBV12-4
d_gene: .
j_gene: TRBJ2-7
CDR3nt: TGTGCCAGCAGTTTTGGTCAGACCTACGAGCAGTACTTC
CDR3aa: CASSFGQTYEQYF

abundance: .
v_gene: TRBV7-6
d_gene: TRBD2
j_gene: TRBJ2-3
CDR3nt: TGTGCCAGCAGCTTTGGACTAGGGGGCACAGATACGCAGTATTTT
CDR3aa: CASSFGLGGTDTQYF

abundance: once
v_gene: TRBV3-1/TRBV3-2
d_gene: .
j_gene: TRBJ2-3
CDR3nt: TGTGCCAGCAGCCAAGACCCGGGTTTTGTTACAGATACGCAGTATTTT
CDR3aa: CASSQDPGFVTDTQYF

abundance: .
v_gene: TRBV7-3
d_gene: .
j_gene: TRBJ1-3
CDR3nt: TGTGCCAGCAGCTCACAGGGCTCTGGAAACACCATATATTTT
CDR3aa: CASSSQGSGNTIYF

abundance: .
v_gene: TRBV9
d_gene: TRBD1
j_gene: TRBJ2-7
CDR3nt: TGTGCCAGCAGCGTAGGACAGGGGACCTCCTACGAGCAGTACTTC
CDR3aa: CASSVGQGTSYEQYF

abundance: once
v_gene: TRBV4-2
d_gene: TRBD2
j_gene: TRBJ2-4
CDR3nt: TGTGCCAGCAGCCAAGAATCGCTAGCGGTAGCCAAAAACATTCAGTACTTC
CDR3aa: CASSQESLAVAKNIQYF

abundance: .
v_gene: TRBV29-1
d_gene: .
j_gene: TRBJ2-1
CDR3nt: TGCAGCGTGTCCCCTGGGGGGAGCTCCTACAATGAGCAGTTCTTC
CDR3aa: CSVSPGGSSYNEQFF

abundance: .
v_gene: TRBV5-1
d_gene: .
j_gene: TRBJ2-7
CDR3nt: TGCGCCAGCAGCTTGGTGAGTGGGACCGGGGGCTACGAGCAGTACTTC
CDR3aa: CASSLVSGTGGYEQYF

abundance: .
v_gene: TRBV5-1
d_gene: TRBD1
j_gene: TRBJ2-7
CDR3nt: TGCGCCAGCAGCTTGGACCCAGGGGGCTACTACGAGCAGTACTTC
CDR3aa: CASSLDPGGYYEQYF

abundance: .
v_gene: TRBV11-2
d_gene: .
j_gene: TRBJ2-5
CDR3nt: TGTGCCAGCAGCTCGGGGTCCGAAACCCAGTACTTC
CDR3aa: CASSSGSETQYF

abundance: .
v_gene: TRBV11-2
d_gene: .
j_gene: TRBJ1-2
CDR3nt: TGTGCCAGCAGCTTAGATAGCTCCTCTCGGTACTATGGCTACACCTTC
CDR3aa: CASSLDSSSRYYGYTF

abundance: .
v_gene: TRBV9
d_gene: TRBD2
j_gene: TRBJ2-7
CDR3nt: TGTGCCAGCAGCCCTGGACTAGCGGGGGCCCTCTACGAGCAGTACTTC
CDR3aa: CASSPGLAGALYEQYF

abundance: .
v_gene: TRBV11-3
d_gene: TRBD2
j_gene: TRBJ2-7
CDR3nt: TGTGCCAGCAGTTCCGGGACTAGCTCCTACGAGCAGTACTTC
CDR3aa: CASSSGTSSYEQYF

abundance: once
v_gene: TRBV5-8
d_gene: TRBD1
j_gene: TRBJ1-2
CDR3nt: TGTGCCAGCAGCTCTAGACAGGGAAACTATGGCTACACCTTC
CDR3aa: CASSSRQGNYGYTF

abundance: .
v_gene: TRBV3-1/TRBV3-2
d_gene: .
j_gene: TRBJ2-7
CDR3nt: TGTGCCAGCAGCCAAGCTTATCTCTCCCACTTCCACGAGCAGTACTTC
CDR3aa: CASSQAYLSHFHEQYF

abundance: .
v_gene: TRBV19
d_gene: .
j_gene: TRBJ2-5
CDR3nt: TGTGCCAGTAGTATAGAGGTTTGGCAGACCCAGTACTTC
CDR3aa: CASSIEVWQTQYF

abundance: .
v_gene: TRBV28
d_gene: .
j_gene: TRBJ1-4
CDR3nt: TGTGCCAGCATTTCAGGAACTAATGAAAAACTGTTTTTT
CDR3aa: CASISGTNEKLFF

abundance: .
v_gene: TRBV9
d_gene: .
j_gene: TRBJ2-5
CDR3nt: TGTGCCAGCACCCTGGGGCTGAACCAAGAGACCCAGTACTTC
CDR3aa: CASTLGLNQETQYF

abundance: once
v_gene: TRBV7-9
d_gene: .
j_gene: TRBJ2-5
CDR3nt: TGTGCCAGCGGCCTAGGGGTAGGAGGTGTGGGACAAGAGACCCAGTACTTC
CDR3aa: CASGLGVGGVGQETQYF

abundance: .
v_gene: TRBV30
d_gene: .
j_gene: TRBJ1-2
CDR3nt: TGTGCCTGGAGACAGGGATCAAACTATGGCTACACCTTC
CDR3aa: CAWRQGSNYGYTF

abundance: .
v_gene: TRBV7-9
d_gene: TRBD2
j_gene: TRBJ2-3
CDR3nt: TGTGCCAGCAGCCCCCAGGCACGGACTAGCGGGAGGACAGATACGCAGTATTTT
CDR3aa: CASSPQARTSGRTDTQYF

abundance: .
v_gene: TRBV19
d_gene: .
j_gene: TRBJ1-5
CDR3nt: TGTGCCAGTAGTTCTCCGGACAGTCTCAATCAGCCCCAGCATTTT
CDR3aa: CASSSPDSLNQPQHF

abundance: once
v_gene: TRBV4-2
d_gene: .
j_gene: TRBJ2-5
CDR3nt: TGTGCCAGCAGCCAAGTGGCTAGCGAAGAGACCCAGTACTTC
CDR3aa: CASSQVASEETQYF

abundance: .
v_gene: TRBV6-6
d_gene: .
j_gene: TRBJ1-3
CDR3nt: TGTGCCAGCAGTTACTGGGCACGGTACTCTGGAAACACCATATATTTT
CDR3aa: CASSYWARYSGNTIYF

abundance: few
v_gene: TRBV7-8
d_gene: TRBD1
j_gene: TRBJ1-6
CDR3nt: TGTGCCAGCAGCTTCGGACAGGGTAGGAATTCACCCCTCCACTTT
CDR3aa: CASSFGQGRNSPLHF

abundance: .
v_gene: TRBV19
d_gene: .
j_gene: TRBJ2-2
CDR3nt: TGTGCCAGCATGGACAGCAACTTGTCCGGGGAGCTGTTTTTT
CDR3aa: CASMDSNLSGELFF

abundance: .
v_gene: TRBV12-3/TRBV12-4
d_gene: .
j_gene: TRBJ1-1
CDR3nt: TGTGCCAGCAGCAGAATTGAAGCTTTCTTT
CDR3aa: CASSRIEAFF

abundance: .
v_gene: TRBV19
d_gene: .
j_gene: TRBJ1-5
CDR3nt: TGTGCCAGTAGGGGGTACGGGGAGTACTACAATCAGCCCCAGCATTTT
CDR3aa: CASRGYGEYYNQPQHF

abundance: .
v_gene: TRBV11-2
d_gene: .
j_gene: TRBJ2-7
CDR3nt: TGTGCCAGCAGCTCCCAGGGTAGGCCCTACGAGCAGTACTTC
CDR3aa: CASSSQGRPYEQYF

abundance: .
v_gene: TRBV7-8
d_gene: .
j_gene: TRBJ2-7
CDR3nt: TGTGCCAGCAGCCACCCCGGGACTCTAATCGAGCAGTACTTC
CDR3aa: CASSHPGTLIEQYF

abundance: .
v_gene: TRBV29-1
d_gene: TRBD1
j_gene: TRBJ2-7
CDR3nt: TGCAGCGTTCAATGGGGGGACAGGGACTCCTACGAGCAGTACTTC
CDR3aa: CSVQWGDRDSYEQYF

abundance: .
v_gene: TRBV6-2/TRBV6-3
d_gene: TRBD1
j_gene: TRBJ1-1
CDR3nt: TGTGCCAGCAGCCACGGACAGGGGATGAACACTGAAGCTTTCTTT
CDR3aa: CASSHGQGMNTEAFF

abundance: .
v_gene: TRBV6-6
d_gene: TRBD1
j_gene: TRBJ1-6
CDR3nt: TGTGCCAGCAGCACGACAGGGGTGGACTATAATTCACCCCTCCACTTT
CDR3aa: CASSTTGVDYNSPLHF

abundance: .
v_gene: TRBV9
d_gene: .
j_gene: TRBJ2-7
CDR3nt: TGTGCCAGCAGCCCACAGAACTTGGGCTCCTACGAGCAGTACTTC
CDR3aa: CASSPQNLGSYEQYF

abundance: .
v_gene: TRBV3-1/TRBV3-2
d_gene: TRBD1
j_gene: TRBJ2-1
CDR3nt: TGTGCCAGCGGACAGGGGGCCCATGAGCAGTTCTTC
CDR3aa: CASGQGAHEQFF

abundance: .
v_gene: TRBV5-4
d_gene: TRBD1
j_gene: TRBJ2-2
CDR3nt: TGTGCCAGCAGCCAGGGGGCTTTGAACACCGGGGAGCTGTTTTTT
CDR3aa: CASSQGALNTGELFF